This T cell receptor beta chain was identified in a study of blood T cell repertoires in COVID-19. Study summary: Collection of acute and convalescent COVID-19 samples took place in the United States, Italy and Spain.

The CDR3 runs 15 residues. Trimming removed 1 base at V and 0 bases at J, with 7 bases between. The germline CDR1 and CDR2 sequences are SGHDT and YYEEEE. Membership in each cohort depended on participant-reported clinical history. Sequenced by immunoSEQ multiplex PCR; TCRdb stores in-frame clones only, minus some. The sample has 350,000 to 550,000 clones, more than 80% seen once; the top ten hold 0.9% to 1.2%. This sequence originates from a man aged 25-40 years who had recovered from COVID-19. V usage is TRBV5-6 and J usage is TRBJ2-2; D is unclear. Sequenced input: PBMCs or T cells enriched from blood (not recorded which). The CDR3 DNA is TGTGCCAGCAGCTTGAACAGAGCGAACACCGGGGAGCTGTTTTTT. Translated, it gives CASSLNRANTGELFF.